Listed below are T cell receptor beta chains from one sample, sequenced in a study of spatial heterogeneity in lung cancer. One entry per CDR3 protein results from TCRdb running MiXCR on the 5' RACE reads. The sample lists 6,500 to 9,000 distinct CDR3 sequences, 7.5% to 10% occurring once. The sequencing here drew on PBMCs, taken at surgery. The receptors were sampled from a male donor with early-stage non-small cell lung cancer. Each CDR3 is given with its conserved first and last residue. The D gene is left open where the match is weak. For some rows the clone size is stated as once, few or many, or as a class when expanded; others skip it.

TRBV29-1	TRBJ1-1	-	many	CSVGTLNTEAFF
TRBV11-3	TRBJ2-2	-	many	CASSLDPGTNTGELFF
TRBV5-1	TRBJ1-1	-	many	CASSFATTPVGTEAFF
TRBV6-6	TRBJ1-5	-	large	CASSSGVDQPQHF
TRBV20-1	TRBJ2-3	-	many	CSARTLLAFGGTDTQYF
TRBV20-1	TRBJ2-7	-	few	CSAKGPNRSEQYF
TRBV4-3	TRBJ1-4	TRBD1	many	CASSRTGTGDEKLFF
TRBV29-1	TRBJ2-5	TRBD1	many	CSVERQGRETQYF
TRBV24-1	TRBJ1-2	TRBD1	many	CATSEAGTGIYGYTF
TRBV7-9	TRBJ2-3	-	-	CASSLTGRPTDTQYF
TRBV10-3	TRBJ2-2	-	few	CAISLSSGELFF
TRBV12-3/TRBV12-4	TRBJ1-2	-	many	CASSLAGTSGYTF
TRBV20-1	TRBJ2-3	TRBD2	many	CSEGGHITSTDTQYF
TRBV20-1	TRBJ1-4	-	many	CSARDYRVGEKLFF
TRBV20-1	TRBJ1-1	-	many	CSALYPLNTEAFF
TRBV4-2	TRBJ1-2	TRBD1	once	CASSQEDRVYYGYTF
TRBV12-3/TRBV12-4	TRBJ2-7	TRBD2	many	CASSSGGEQYF
TRBV15	TRBJ2-2	TRBD1	few	CATSRASGGAGGELFF
TRBV29-1	TRBJ2-5	-	-	CSVGRNQETQYF
TRBV7-3	TRBJ2-1	-	medium-sized	CASSPGGLANEQFF
TRBV24-1	TRBJ2-1	-	many	CATRPSAGTYNEQFF
TRBV29-1	TRBJ1-1	-	many	CSVVGQLGTEAFF
TRBV25-1	TRBJ2-7	-	many	CASSSWGTGRSYEQYF
TRBV24-1	TRBJ2-1	-	-	CATSDPQGWNEQFF
TRBV11-2	TRBJ2-5	TRBD2	once	CASTAPGLAETQYF
TRBV28	TRBJ2-2	TRBD2	many	CASSLLAPGELFF
TRBV20-1	TRBJ2-3	-	many	CSASGRYSDTQYF
TRBV7-9	TRBJ2-7	-	many	CASSLSRAIQQYF
TRBV12-3/TRBV12-4	TRBJ1-1	-	few	CASSLGQSNIEAFF
TRBV20-1	TRBJ2-1	TRBD2	many	CSAGTSGSFNNEQFF
TRBV18	TRBJ2-7	-	many	CASSLNGPPNEQYF
TRBV5-1	TRBJ2-3	-	many	CASSLGDFGSTDTQYF
TRBV6-4	TRBJ2-3	TRBD2	-	CASSSSGVTDTQYF
TRBV18	TRBJ1-2	TRBD1	many	CASSKQGNYGYTF
TRBV10-3	TRBJ2-1	-	many	CAISEYNEQFF
TRBV20-1	TRBJ2-2	TRBD2	many	CSASSSGTANTGELFF
TRBV5-1	TRBJ2-1	TRBD2	many	CASSLETGTSGMRDYEQFF
TRBV24-1	TRBJ2-3	-	-	CATSEGGTSTDTQYF
TRBV4-1	TRBJ1-5	-	medium-sized	CASSGGRRNQPQHF
TRBV29-1	TRBJ2-7	-	many	CSVGGDVGYEQYF
TRBV3-1	TRBJ2-1	TRBD2	many	CASSRLAGGPNEQFF
TRBV7-2	TRBJ2-1	TRBD1	medium-sized	CASSSGTDLYNEQFF
TRBV19	TRBJ2-7	-	many	CASSRRAGTHSYEQYF
TRBV24-1	TRBJ1-1	TRBD1	medium-sized	CATSDPRQGGEAFF
TRBV19	TRBJ2-7	-	few	CASSPVPGWTEQYF
TRBV20-1	TRBJ2-1	TRBD2	many	CSARPLAGVFNEQFF
TRBV4-1	TRBJ2-2	TRBD1	many	CASSRLTSGGKRELFF
TRBV18	TRBJ1-5	TRBD1	many	CASSLRSGGSGNQPQHF
TRBV2	TRBJ2-7	-	-	CASSPWDFYEQYF
TRBV2	TRBJ2-1	TRBD2	-	CASSGGLAGNNEQFF
TRBV6-5	TRBJ2-1	-	-	CASSYSARVAYNEQFF
TRBV7-2	TRBJ1-2	-	many	CASSLRGSYGYTF
TRBV12-3/TRBV12-4	TRBJ2-3	TRBD2	many	CASSLPLIAGSPTDTQYF
TRBV5-1	TRBJ2-7	-	many	CASSNQGNSYEQYF
TRBV29-1	TRBJ1-1	-	many	CSVAHRWTAALNTEAFF
TRBV2	TRBJ2-5	TRBD2	many	CASLREAGGETQYF
TRBV6-5	TRBJ1-2	-	few	CASSSDWVYGYTF
TRBV6-2/TRBV6-3	TRBJ2-6	-	many	CASSYTASGANVLTF